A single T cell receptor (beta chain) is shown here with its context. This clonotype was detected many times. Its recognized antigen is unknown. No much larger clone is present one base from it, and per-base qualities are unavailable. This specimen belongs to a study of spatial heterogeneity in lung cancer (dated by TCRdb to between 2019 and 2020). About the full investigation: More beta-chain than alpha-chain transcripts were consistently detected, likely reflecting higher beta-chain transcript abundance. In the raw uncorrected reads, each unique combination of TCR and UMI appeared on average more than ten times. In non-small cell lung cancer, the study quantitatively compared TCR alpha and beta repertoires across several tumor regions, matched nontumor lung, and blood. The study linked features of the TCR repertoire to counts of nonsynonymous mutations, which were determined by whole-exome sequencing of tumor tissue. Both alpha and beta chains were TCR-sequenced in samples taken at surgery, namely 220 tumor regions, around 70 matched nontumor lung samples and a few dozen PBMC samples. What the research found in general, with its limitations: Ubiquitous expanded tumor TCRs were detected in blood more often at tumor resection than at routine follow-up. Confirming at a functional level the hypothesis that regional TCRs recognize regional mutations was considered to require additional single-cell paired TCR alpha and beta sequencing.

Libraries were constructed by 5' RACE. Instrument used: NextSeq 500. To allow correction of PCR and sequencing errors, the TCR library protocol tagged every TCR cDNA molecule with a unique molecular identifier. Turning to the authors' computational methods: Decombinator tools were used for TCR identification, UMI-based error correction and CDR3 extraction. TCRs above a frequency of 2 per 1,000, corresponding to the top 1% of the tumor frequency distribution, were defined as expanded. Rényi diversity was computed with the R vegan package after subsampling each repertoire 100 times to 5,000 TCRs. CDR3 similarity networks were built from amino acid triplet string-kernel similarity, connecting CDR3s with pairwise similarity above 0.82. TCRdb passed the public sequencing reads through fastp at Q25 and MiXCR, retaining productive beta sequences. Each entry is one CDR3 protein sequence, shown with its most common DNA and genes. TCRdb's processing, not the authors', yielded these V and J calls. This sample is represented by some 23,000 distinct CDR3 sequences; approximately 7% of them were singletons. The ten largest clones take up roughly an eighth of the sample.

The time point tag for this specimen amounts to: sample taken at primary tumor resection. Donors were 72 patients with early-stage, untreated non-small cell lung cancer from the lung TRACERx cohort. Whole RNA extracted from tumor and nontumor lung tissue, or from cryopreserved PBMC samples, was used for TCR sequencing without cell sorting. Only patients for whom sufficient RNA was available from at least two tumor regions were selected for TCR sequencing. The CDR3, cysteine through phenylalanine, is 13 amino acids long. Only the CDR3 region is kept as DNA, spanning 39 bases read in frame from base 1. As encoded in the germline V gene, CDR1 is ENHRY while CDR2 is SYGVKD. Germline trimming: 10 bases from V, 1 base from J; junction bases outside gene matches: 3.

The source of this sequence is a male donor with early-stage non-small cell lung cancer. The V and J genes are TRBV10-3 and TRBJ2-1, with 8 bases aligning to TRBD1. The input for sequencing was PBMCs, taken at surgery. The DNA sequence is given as TGTGCCACCACAGGGGGATCCTACAATGAGCAGTTCTTC. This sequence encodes CATTGGSYNEQFF.